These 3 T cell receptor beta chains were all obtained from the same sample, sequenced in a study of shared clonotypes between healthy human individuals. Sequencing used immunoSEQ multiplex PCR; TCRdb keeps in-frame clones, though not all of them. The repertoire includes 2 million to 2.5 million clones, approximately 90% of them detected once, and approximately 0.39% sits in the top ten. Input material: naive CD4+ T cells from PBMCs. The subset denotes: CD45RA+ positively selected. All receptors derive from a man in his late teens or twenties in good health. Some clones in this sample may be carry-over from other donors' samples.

The CDR3 region is CASSRGGEGEQYF. CDR3 DNA sequence: TGCGCCAGCAGCAGAGGGGGCGAGGGCGAGCAGTACTTC. The chain has TRBV5-1 and TRBJ2-7, with 7 bases aligning to TRBD1. V lost 4 bases to trimming and J lost 6 bases; unmatched junction nucleotides: 7. Germline loops: CDR1 SGHRS, CDR2 YFSETQ. The CDR3 length is 13 residues.

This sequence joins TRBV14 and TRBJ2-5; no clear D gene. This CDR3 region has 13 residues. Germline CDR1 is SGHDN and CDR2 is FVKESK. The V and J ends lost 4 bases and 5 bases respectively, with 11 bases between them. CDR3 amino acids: CASSRQRPETQYF. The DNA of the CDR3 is TGTGCCAGCAGCCGACAACGGCCGGAGACCCAGTACTTC. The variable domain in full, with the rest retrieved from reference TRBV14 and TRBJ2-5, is EAGVTQFPSHSVIEKGQTVTLRCDPISGHDNLYWYRRVMGKEIKFLLHFVKESKQDESGMPNNRFLAERTGGTYSTLKVQPAELEDSGVYFCASSRQRPETQYFGPGTRLLVL.

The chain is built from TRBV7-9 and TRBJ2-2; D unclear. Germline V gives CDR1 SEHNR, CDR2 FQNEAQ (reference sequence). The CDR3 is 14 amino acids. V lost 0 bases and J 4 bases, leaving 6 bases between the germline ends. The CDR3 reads CASSLAASTGELFF. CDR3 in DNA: TGTGCCAGCAGCTTAGCGGCAAGCACCGGGGAGCTGTTTTTT.